This TCR beta chain is drawn from a study of early T cells in non-severe SARS-CoV-2 infection. TCRdb passed the 5' RACE reads through MiXCR, listing each CDR3 protein once. The data show tens of thousands of distinct CDR3 sequences, 12% seen once. Many counts were recorded for this clonotype. Per germline, CDR1 SEHNR and CDR2 FQNEAQ (reference sequence). V was trimmed by 5 bases and J by 0 bases, leaving 7 bases between them. This CDR3 is built from 13 residues. The sequenced sample was whole blood. This TCR derives from an adult who was a healthcare worker with PCR-confirmed SARS-CoV-2 infection or an uninfected control (not recorded which). The rearrangement uses TRBV7-9 and TRBJ1-1; D not resolved. CDR3 coding DNA: TGTGCCAGCAGCCGCTCCCTGAACACTGAAGCTTTCTTT. This codes for CASSRSLNTEAFF.